Given below is one T cell receptor beta chain in context. As yet, its antigen is unknown. TCRdb itself ran the 5' RACE reads through MiXCR, one entry per CDR3 protein. The sample records around 1.7 million distinct CDR3 sequences, around a third being singletons. These data originate in a study of identical twins. Findings and limits, study-wide: Cord blood beta clonotypes that were abundant carried fewer insertions, and memory repertoires showed no such trend.

Germline CDR1 reads ENHRY; CDR2 reads SYGVKD. The J segment lost 3 bases and the V segment lost 6 bases, leaving 6 bases of the junction unmatched. This CDR3 region has 16 residues. The specimen sequenced was cord blood. The V call is TRBV10-3, the J call TRBJ1-4, with 11 positions matching TRBD1. The TCR comes from a newborn girl in good health. The CDR3 bases are TGTGCCATCAGCGGACAGGGGGCGATATCTAATGAAAAACTGTTTTTT. Its translation is CAISGQGAISNEKLFF.